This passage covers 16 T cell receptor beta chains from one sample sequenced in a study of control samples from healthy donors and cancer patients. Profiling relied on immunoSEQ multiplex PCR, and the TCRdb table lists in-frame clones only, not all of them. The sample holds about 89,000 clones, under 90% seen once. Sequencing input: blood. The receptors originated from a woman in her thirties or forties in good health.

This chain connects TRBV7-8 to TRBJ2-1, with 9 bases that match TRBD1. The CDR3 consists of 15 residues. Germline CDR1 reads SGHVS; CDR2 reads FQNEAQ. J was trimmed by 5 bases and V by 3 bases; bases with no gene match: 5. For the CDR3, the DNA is TGTGCCAGCAGCTTCGGGACAGGGTTTAACAATGAGCAGTTCTTC. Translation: CASSFGTGFNNEQFF.

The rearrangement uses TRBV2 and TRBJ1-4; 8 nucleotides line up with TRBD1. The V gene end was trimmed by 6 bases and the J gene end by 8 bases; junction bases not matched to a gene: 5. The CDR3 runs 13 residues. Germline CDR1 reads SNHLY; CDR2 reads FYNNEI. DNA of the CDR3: TGTGCCAGCAGCCAGGGGGCAAGGGAAAAACTGTTTTTT. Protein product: CASSQGAREKLFF. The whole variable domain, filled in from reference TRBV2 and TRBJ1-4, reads EPEVTQTPSHQVTQMGQEVILRCVPISNHLYFYWYRQILGQKVEFLVSFYNNEISEKSEIFDDQFSVERPDGSNFTLKIRSTKLEDSAMYFCASSQGAREKLFFGSGTQLSVL.

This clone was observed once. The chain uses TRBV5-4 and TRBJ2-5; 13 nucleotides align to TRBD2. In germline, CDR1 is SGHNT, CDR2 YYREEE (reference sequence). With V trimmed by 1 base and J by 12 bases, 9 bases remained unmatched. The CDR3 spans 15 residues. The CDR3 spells CASSLYGTSGDTEYF. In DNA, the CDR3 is TGTGCCAGCAGCTTGTATGGGACTAGCGGGGACACTGAGTACTTC.

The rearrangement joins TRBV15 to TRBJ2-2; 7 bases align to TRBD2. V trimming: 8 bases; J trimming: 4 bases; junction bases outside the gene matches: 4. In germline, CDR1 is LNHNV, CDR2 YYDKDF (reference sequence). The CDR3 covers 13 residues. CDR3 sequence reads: CATGGGSTGELFF. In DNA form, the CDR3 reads TGTGCCACCGGGGGGGGTAGCACCGGGGAGCTGTTTTTT.

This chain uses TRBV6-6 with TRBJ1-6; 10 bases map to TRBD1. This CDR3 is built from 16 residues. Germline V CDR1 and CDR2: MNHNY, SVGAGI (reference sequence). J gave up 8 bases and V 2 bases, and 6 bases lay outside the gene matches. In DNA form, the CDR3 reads TGTGCCAGCAGTTACCCGACCGGGACAGGGGATTCACCCCTCCACTTT. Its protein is CASSYPTGTGDSPLHF.

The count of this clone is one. CDR3 nucleotides: TGTGCCAGCAGCTCACTAGCGGCTTCCTCCTACAATGAGCAGTTCTTC. This sequence encodes CASSSLAASSYNEQFF. The chain links TRBV7-9 to TRBJ2-1; 8 bases map to TRBD2. The junction had 5 bases not matched to a gene; V was cut back by 4 bases and J by 0 bases. The CDR3 consists of 16 residues. Germline V gene data show CDR1 as SEHNR and CDR2 as FQNEAQ (reference sequence).

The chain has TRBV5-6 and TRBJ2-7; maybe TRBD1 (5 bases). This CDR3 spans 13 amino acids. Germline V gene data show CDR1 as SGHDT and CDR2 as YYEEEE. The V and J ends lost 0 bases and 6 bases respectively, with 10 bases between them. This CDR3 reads CASSLGQGSEQYF. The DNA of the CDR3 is TGTGCCAGCAGCTTGGGTCAGGGTAGCGAGCAGTACTTC.

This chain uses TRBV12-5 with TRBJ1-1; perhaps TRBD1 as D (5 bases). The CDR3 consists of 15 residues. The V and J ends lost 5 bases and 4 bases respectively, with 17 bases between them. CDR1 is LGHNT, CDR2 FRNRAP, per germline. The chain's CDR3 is CASGLIAGGFTEAFF. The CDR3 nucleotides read TGTGCTAGTGGTCTAATAGCCGGGGGGTTCACTGAAGCTTTCTTT.

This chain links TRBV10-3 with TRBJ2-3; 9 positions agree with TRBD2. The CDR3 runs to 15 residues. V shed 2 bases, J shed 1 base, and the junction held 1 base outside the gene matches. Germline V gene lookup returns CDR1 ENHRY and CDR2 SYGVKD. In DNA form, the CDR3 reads TGTGCCATCAGTGAGAGGACTAGCGGCACAGATACGCAGTATTTT. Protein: CAISERTSGTDTQYF.

The CDR3 DNA reads as TGTGCCAGCAGCTTGGTATCACCATACACAGATACGCAGTATTTT. Translating it yields CASSLVSPYTDTQYF. The V call is TRBV7-2, the J call TRBJ2-3; D gene uncertain. The CDR3 totals 15 residues. CDR1 is SGHTA, CDR2 FQGNSA, per germline. The V and J ends lost 3 bases and 2 bases respectively, with 12 bases between them.

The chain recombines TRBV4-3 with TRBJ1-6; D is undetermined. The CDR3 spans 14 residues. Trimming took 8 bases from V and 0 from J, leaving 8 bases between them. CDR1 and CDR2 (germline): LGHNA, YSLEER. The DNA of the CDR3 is TGCGCCAGCGCGCCGGGCTCCTATAATTCACCCCTCCACTTT. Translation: CASAPGSYNSPLHF.

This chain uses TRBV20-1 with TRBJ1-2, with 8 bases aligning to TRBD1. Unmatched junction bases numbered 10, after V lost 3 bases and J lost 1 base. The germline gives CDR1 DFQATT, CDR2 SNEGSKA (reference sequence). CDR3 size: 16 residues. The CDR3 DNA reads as TGCAGTGCTAGTACAGGGCAGGGGGCGGTTAACTATGGCTACACCTTC. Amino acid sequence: CSASTGQGAVNYGYTF.

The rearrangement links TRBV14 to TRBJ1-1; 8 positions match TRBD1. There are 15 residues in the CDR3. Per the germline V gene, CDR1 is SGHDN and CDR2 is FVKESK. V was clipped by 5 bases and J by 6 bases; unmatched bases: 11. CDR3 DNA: TGTGCCAGCAGCTTACAGGGGGTAGGATGGTCTGAAGCTTTCTTT. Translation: CASSLQGVGWSEAFF.

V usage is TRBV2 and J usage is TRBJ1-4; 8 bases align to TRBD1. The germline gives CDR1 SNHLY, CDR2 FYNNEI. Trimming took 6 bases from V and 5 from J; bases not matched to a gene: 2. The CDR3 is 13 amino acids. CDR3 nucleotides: TGTGCCAGCAGCCGGGACAGGAATGAAAAACTGTTTTTT. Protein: CASSRDRNEKLFF.

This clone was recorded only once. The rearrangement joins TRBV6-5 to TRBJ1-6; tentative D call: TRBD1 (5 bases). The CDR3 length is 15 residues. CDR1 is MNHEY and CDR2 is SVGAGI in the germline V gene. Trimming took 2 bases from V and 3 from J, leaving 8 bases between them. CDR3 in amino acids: CASSYDRFYNSPLHF. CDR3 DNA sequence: TGTGCCAGCAGTTACGACAGATTCTATAATTCACCCCTCCACTTT.

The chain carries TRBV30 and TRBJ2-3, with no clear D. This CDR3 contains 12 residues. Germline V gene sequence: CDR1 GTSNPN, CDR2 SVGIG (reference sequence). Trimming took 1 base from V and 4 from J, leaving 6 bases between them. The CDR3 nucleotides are TGTGCCTGGAGTGCTAGGGCAGATACGCAGTATTTT. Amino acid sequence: CAWSARADTQYF.